The next 32 T cell receptor beta chains were all read from a single sample in a study of T cells in Graves' hyperthyroidism and ophthalmopathy. Using RNA transcripts as the source, TCR beta CDR3 regions were amplified. The HTBI primer set was used in a first-round RT-PCR of the TCR CDR3. TCRdb recomputed calls from the multiplex PCR reads with MiXCR, one row per CDR3 protein. The data contain hundreds of thousands of distinct CDR3 sequences, roughly 15% of them singletons. What was sequenced was blood. The receptors derive from a woman aged 18-29 years with Graves' ophthalmopathy.

This chain links TRBV20-1 with TRBJ1-2; TRBD1 is a possible D gene (6 bases). The germline CDR1 and CDR2 sequences are DFQATT and SNEGSKA (reference sequence). Trimming removed 0 bases at V and 0 bases at J, with 14 bases between. The length of the CDR3 is 16 residues. In DNA form, the CDR3 reads TGCAGTGCTAGAGAACCCCCGGGACAAGCTAACTATGGCTACACCTTC. It specifies CSAREPPGQANYGYTF.

Note on this clonotype: A read error is possible here, since a much larger clone lies one base away. The rearrangement joins TRBV28 to TRBJ2-7; TRBD2 matches at 12 bases. The CDR3 totals 17 residues. Germline trimming cut 7 bases from V and 4 bases from J; bases unmatched to any gene: 14. CDR1 MDHEN and CDR2 SYDVKM come from the germline V gene. CDR3 nucleotides: TGTGCCAGCAACCCAACGGTGAGGACTAGCGGGGAATACGAGCAGTACTTC. Residues: CASNPTVRTSGEYEQYF.

In regard to this clonotype: A much larger clone sits a single nucleotide away, making a read error possible. The rearrangement uses TRBV6-2 or TRBV6-3 and TRBJ2-1; TRBD2 aligns across 8 bases. CDR1 is MNHEY, CDR2 SVGEGT, per germline. This CDR3 has 13 residues. The trim removed 5 bases at V and 11 bases at J, leaving 8 bases unmatched. Written as DNA, the CDR3 is TGTGCCAGCAGTCCAAGCGGGAGTCATAAGCAGTTCTTC. Amino acid sequence: CASSPSGSHKQFF.

This clonotype was seen repeatedly, ten times or more. The chain couples TRBV11-2 to TRBJ2-1; the D gene could be TRBD1 or TRBD2 (6 bases each). V was clipped by 9 bases and J by 3 bases, with 15 bases between them. CDR1 is SGHAT and CDR2 is FQNNGV in the germline V gene. The CDR3 has 14 residues. The CDR3 DNA sequence: TGTGCCAGTACCGGGGGCAGCGACTACAATGAGCAGTTCTTC. Encoded protein: CASTGGSDYNEQFF.

Ten or more counts support this clonotype. This chain uses TRBV30 with TRBJ1-6, with D unclear. CDR1 GTSNPN and CDR2 SVGIG come from the germline V gene (reference sequence). The CDR3 consists of 13 residues. The germline V and J ends were trimmed by 4 bases and 7 bases, with 11 bases remaining between them. The CDR3 is CAWTRNANSPLHF. CDR3 DNA sequence: TGTGCCTGGACCCGTAATGCCAATTCACCCCTCCACTTT. The variable domain in full, completed from reference TRBV30 and TRBJ1-6, reads SQTIHQWPATLVQPVGSPLSLECTVEGTSNPNLYWYRQAAGRGLQLLFYSVGIGQISSEVPQNLSASRPQDRQFILSSKKLLLSDSGFYLCAWTRNANSPLHFGNGTRLTVT.

In its sample, this clonotype was seen many times. The J gene is TRBJ1-2, the V gene TRBV24-1; 7 nucleotides agree with TRBD1. Trimming cost V 1 base and J 3 bases; bases outside gene matches: 1. This CDR3 has 14 residues. Germline CDR1 and CDR2: KGHDR and SFDVKD. CDR3 sequence: CATSDFGTDYGYTF. The CDR3 nucleotides are TGTGCCACCAGTGATTTCGGGACAGACTATGGCTACACCTTC.

J is TRBJ2-1 and V is TRBV28, with 11 positions matching TRBD2. The CDR3 sequence is 15 residues long. Germline CDR1 reads MDHEN; CDR2 reads SYDVKM. Trimming at V came to 3 bases and at J to 8 bases, leaving 6 bases not matched to a gene. The CDR3 DNA follows: TGTGCCAGCAGTTTGCAGGTAGCGGGGGGGGATGAGCAGTTCTTC. Encoded protein: CASSLQVAGGDEQFF.

The table lists this clonotype with many counts. This chain uses TRBV27 with TRBJ2-7; D perhaps matches TRBD2 (7 bases). This CDR3 comprises 17 residues. Deletions cut 6 bases from V and 7 bases from J, with 28 bases between. Germline assignment: CDR1 MNHEY and CDR2 SMNVEV (reference sequence). The CDR3, as DNA: TGTGCCAGCAGGGGGGGCCGAAGGGGGGGCGCCGCGGGTGAGCAGTACTTC. This translates into CASRGGRRGGAAGEQYF.

The CDR3 loop is CATSRPDRAGTQYF. In nucleotides, the CDR3 is TGTGCCACCAGCAGACCCGACCGGGCCGGGACCCAGTACTTC. The chain recombines TRBV15 with TRBJ2-5; D not resolved. The germline gives CDR1 LNHNV, CDR2 YYDKDF (reference sequence). V was clipped by 2 bases and J by 7 bases, with 14 bases between them. There are 14 residues in the CDR3.

This clonotype was found a few times. The chain joins TRBV20-1 to TRBJ1-1; tentatively, D is TRBD1 (6 bases). CDR3 size: 15 residues. The germline V gene has CDR1 DFQATT and CDR2 SNEGSKA (reference sequence). This CDR3 is CSAKIGGGGFTEAFF. The DNA for the CDR3 is TGCAGCGCCAAGATCGGGGGGGGCGGATTCACTGAAGCTTTCTTT.

This clonotype appeared many times. The V gene is TRBV13, the J gene TRBJ2-4, with 7 nucleotides matching TRBD2. Trimming removed 7 bases from V and 6 bases from J; junction bases left unmatched: 9. The CDR3 is made up of 14 amino acids. Per the germline V gene, CDR1 is PRHDT and CDR2 is FYEKMQ (reference sequence). The CDR3 DNA reads as TGTGCCAGCACCCAGTTCGGGGGGAGAAACATTCAGTACTTC. It translates to CASTQFGGRNIQYF.

This clonotype occurred many times. The genes are TRBV5-1 and TRBJ2-7; 9 bases are shared with TRBD1. Losses at the gene ends were 2 bases for V and 2 bases for J; bases not matched to a gene: 8. There are 16 residues in the CDR3. Germline V lookup: CDR1 SGHRS, CDR2 YFSETQ. CDR3 sequence (DNA): TGCGCCAGCAGCTTAGATGGACAGGGGCTAGCCTACGAGCAGTACTTC. It specifies CASSLDGQGLAYEQYF.

This clonotype was counted ten times or more. The chain employs TRBV18 and TRBJ2-1; D is ambiguous. The CDR3 is 14 residues long. V lost 2 bases and J lost 8, with 13 bases in between. The V gene's germline CDR1 is KGHSH and CDR2 LQKENI. CDR3 protein: CASSPGGSVDEQFF. CDR3 nucleotide sequence: TGTGCCAGCTCACCAGGCGGCTCAGTGGATGAGCAGTTCTTC. Based on the CDR3 plus reference TRBV18 and TRBJ2-1, the full variable domain is NAGVMQNPRHLVRRRGQEARLRCSPMKGHSHVYWYRQLPEEGLKFMVYLQKENIIDESGMPKERFSAEFPKEGPSILRIQQVVRGDSAAYFCASSPGGSVDEQFFGPGTRLTVL.

The J gene is TRBJ2-5, the V gene TRBV5-1; the D call may be TRBD1 or TRBD2 (6 bases each). This CDR3 region has 16 residues. Germline V gives CDR1 SGHRS, CDR2 YFSETQ. Between the trimmed V and J ends, which lost 3 bases and 1 base, there was a span of 16 bases. CDR3 bases: TGCGCCAGCAGCTCCGGGGGCGGGCGGGCCCAAGAGACCCAGTACTTC. Translation gives CASSSGGGRAQETQYF.

This clonotype was picked up many times. The CDR3 here is CASSTGTGVTTGELFF. CDR3 nucleotides: TGTGCCAGCAGCACCGGGACAGGGGTGACCACCGGGGAGCTGTTTTTT. This sequence joins TRBV28 and TRBJ2-2, with 10 bases fitting TRBD1. The CDR3 runs 16 residues. V was pared by 6 bases and J by 4 bases, with 8 bases of the junction left unmatched. Germline CDR1 MDHEN, CDR2 SYDVKM.

This clonotype was seen only a few times. The chain links TRBV19 to TRBJ2-3, with D perhaps matching TRBD2 (6 bases). Between the trimmed V and J ends, which lost 6 bases and 5 bases, there was a span of 12 bases. This CDR3 region has 13 residues. Germline lookup yields CDR1 LNHDA and CDR2 SQIVND (reference sequence). The CDR3 DNA reads as TGTGCCAGTAGGACGACTAGGGAAGATACGCAGTATTTT. Encoded protein: CASRTTREDTQYF. Variable domain in full (rest from reference TRBV19 and TRBJ2-3): DGGITQSPKYLFRKEGQNVTLSCEQNLNHDAMYWYRQDPGQGLRLIYYSQIVNDFQKGDIAEGYSVSREKKESFPLTVTSAQKNPTAFYLCASRTTREDTQYFGPGTRLTVL.

This clonotype was counted at least ten times. V usage is TRBV30 and J usage is TRBJ2-3; D possibly matches TRBD1 or TRBD2 (6 bases each). V lost 0 bases and J lost 3, with 10 bases in between. The CDR3 runs to 14 residues. The germline V gene has CDR1 GTSNPN and CDR2 SVGIG (reference sequence). This chain's CDR3 is CAWSVGGTTDTQYF. The CDR3 DNA follows: TGTGCCTGGAGTGTGGGCGGGACAACAGATACGCAGTATTTT.

Many counts were recorded for this clonotype. CDR3 residues: CASSVRNLPGGGPNYGYTF. For the CDR3, the DNA is TGTGCCAGCAGCGTACGAAACCTTCCCGGTGGCGGTCCTAACTATGGCTACACCTTC. The chain uses TRBV9 and TRBJ1-2, with D unclear. Germline loops: CDR1 SGDLS, CDR2 YYNGEE. With 1 base removed from V and 0 bases from J, the gap between germline ends came to 22 bases. This CDR3 has 19 residues.

The count of this clonotype is one. The rearrangement links TRBV11-2 to TRBJ1-2; 7 bases are shared with TRBD1. V lost 8 bases to trimming and J lost 6 bases; unmatched junction nucleotides: 12. The CDR3 has 14 residues. Per germline, CDR1 SGHAT and CDR2 FQNNGV. CDR3 protein: CASSPLGQGDGYTF. In DNA form, the CDR3 reads TGTGCCAGCTCACCGCTTGGGCAGGGGGATGGCTACACCTTC.

This clonotype was observed many times. CDR3 sequence reads: CASTQGYGYTF. CDR3 bases: TGTGCCAGCACCCAGGGCTATGGCTACACCTTC. The chain combines TRBV6-1 with TRBJ1-2; D is possibly TRBD1 (5 bases). Trimming left V 7 bases short and J 4 bases short, with 7 bases between. Germline V gives CDR1 MNHNS, CDR2 SASEGT. The CDR3 totals 11 residues.

This clonotype was seen many times. V gene TRBV20-1 combines with J gene TRBJ2-1; 11 nucleotides align to TRBD2. The V gene end was trimmed by 2 bases and the J gene end by 2 bases; junction bases not matched to a gene: 11. The germline gives CDR1 DFQATT, CDR2 SNEGSKA (reference sequence). This CDR3 spans 18 amino acids. CDR3 residues: CSARHLGTSGSAYNEQFF. In DNA, the CDR3 is TGCAGTGCTAGACATCTTGGGACTAGCGGTTCTGCCTACAATGAGCAGTTCTTC.

This chain uses TRBV12-3 or TRBV12-4 with TRBJ2-7; TRBD2 aligns across 7 bases. V gave up 8 bases and J gave up 5 bases; unmatched junction bases: 6. The CDR3 length is 12 residues. CDR3 sequence (DNA): TGTGCCAGCGCTTGGGGGGGGGACGAGCAGTACTTC. Translated: CASAWGGDEQYF.

This clonotype was recorded many times. V is TRBV20-1 and J is TRBJ2-5; the D is unclear. Germline values: CDR1 DFQATT, CDR2 SNEGSKA (reference sequence). Trimming stripped 5 bases from V and 1 base from J, with 8 bases between. The CDR3 consists of 12 residues. In nucleotides, the CDR3 is TGCAGTGCTTTTGGTTCCCAAGAGACCCAGTACTTC. This sequence encodes CSAFGSQETQYF.

This clonotype came up a few times. V and J are TRBV5-1 and TRBJ1-4; 7 bases are shared with TRBD1. The J segment lost 5 bases and the V segment lost 4 bases, leaving 5 bases of the junction unmatched. The V gene's germline CDR1 is SGHRS and CDR2 YFSETQ. The CDR3 runs to 14 residues. The chain's CDR3 is CASSGTEPNEKLFF. As DNA, the CDR3 is TGCGCCAGCAGCGGGACAGAGCCCAATGAAAAACTGTTTTTT.

This clonotype was detected many times. This sequence joins TRBV5-4 and TRBJ2-3; 12 nucleotides agree with TRBD1. Germline CDR1 SGHNT, CDR2 YYREEE (reference sequence). J gave up 0 bases and V 4 bases, and 9 bases lay outside the gene matches. The CDR3 loop spans 18 amino acids. This CDR3 is CASSPGQGASTSTDTQYF. DNA for the CDR3: TGTGCCAGCAGCCCGGGACAGGGGGCTTCAACTAGCACAGATACGCAGTATTTT.

The gene calls are TRBV28 and TRBJ2-7; D is unresolved. V lost 3 bases, J lost 2 bases, and 29 bases lay in between. The V gene's germline CDR1 is MDHEN and CDR2 SYDVKM. This CDR3 spans 20 amino acids. CDR3 sequence (DNA): TGTGCCAGCAGTTTTATGCCCACATCTACCGGGCCACACAACCCCTACGAGCAGTACTTC. As protein: CASSFMPTSTGPHNPYEQYF.

In its sample, this clonotype was seen many times. The chain has TRBV27 and TRBJ1-1; 7 nucleotides line up with TRBD1. The CDR3 loop spans 13 amino acids. Germline CDR1 reads MNHEY; CDR2 reads SMNVEV (reference sequence). Trimming took 6 bases from V and 3 from J; bases not matched to a gene: 4. CDR3 nucleotide sequence: TGTGCCAGCAGAGGCAGGGGGGACACTGAAGCTTTCTTT. Its translation is CASRGRGDTEAFF.

The rearrangement joins TRBV20-1 to TRBJ2-1; TRBD2 is a possible D gene (6 bases). V was pared by 2 bases and J by 12 bases, with 8 bases between. In germline, CDR1 is DFQATT, CDR2 SNEGSKA (reference sequence). This CDR3 is built from 10 residues. The CDR3 region is CSARRDSQFF. For the CDR3, the DNA is TGCAGTGCTAGACGGGACTCGCAGTTCTTC.

This clonotype is classed as medium-sized. V gene TRBV7-2 combines with J gene TRBJ1-1, with unresolved D. The V and J ends lost 5 bases and 1 base respectively, with 8 bases between them. This CDR3 has 13 amino acids. The germline CDR1 and CDR2 sequences are SGHTA and FQGNSA. Here the CDR3 DNA reads TGTGCCAGCAGCCCCTACACGAACACTGAAGCTTTCTTT. Translation gives CASSPYTNTEAFF.

The table lists this clonotype with many counts. The chain couples TRBV6-1 to TRBJ1-5, with D maybe TRBD1 (5 bases). The CDR3 loop spans 15 amino acids. CDR1 and CDR2 (germline): MNHNS, SASEGT. V lost 2 bases, J lost 1 base, and 9 bases lay in between. This CDR3 reads CASSEQGRSNQPQHF. Here the CDR3 DNA reads TGTGCCAGCAGTGAACAGGGTCGGAGCAATCAGCCCCAGCATTTT.

In its sample, this clonotype was seen many times. The rearrangement joins TRBV30 to TRBJ1-5; weak D call: TRBD1 (5 bases). The V and J ends lost 3 bases and 0 bases respectively, with 6 bases between them. Germline CDR1 GTSNPN, CDR2 SVGIG (reference sequence). The CDR3 extends over 13 amino acids. The CDR3 region is CAWRQVSNQPQHF. The DNA of the CDR3 is TGTGCCTGGAGACAGGTTAGCAATCAGCCCCAGCATTTT. Supplemented by reference TRBV30 and TRBJ1-5, the full variable domain reads SQTIHQWPATLVQPVGSPLSLECTVEGTSNPNLYWYRQAAGRGLQLLFYSVGIGQISSEVPQNLSASRPQDRQFILSSKKLLLSDSGFYLCAWRQVSNQPQHFGDGTRLSIL.

This clonotype has a count of ten or more. The V gene is TRBV6-1, the J gene TRBJ1-1, with 12 bases matching TRBD1. Looked up from germline, CDR1 is MNHNS and CDR2 is SASEGT. The CDR3 has 16 residues. The V segment lost 5 bases and the J segment 6 bases; nucleotides outside the gene matches: 10. This chain's CDR3 is CASSTHPGQGAPEAFF. The CDR3 nucleotides are TGTGCCAGCAGTACCCATCCGGGACAGGGGGCCCCTGAAGCTTTCTTT.